Described below is a single T cell receptor beta chain sequence and its context. Thawed unstimulated PBMCs were FACS-sorted by CD3, CD4 and CD8 into two populations. The sample belongs to a study of T cell clones after liver transplantation. Study-level background: In this trial, immunosuppression withdrawal was attempted within 2 years of liver transplant. Blood was drawn pre-transplant, before withdrawal, and after full or failed withdrawal. As an antigen-independent comparator, third-party-reactive TCRbeta sequences came from pre-transplant mixed lymphocyte reactions.

Looked up from germline, CDR1 is SGHTA and CDR2 is FQGNSA. This CDR3 comprises 12 residues. Trimming shortened V by 5 bases and J by 5 bases, and 9 bases separated the two germline ends. The method was immunoSEQ multiplex PCR; TCRdb's version includes in-frame clones alone and lacks a portion of them. The table lists around 110,000 clones, less than 95% of them singletons. The chain couples TRBV7-2 to TRBJ2-5; possibly TRBD2 for D (6 bases). The source was CD4+ T cells from blood, collected 12 months after liver transplant. This clonotype was obtained from a human patient who received a liver transplant. Some T cells may trace back to the graft donor. CDR3 region: CASSRGWETQYF. The CDR3 nucleotides read TGTGCCAGCAGCCGGGGGTGGGAGACCCAGTACTTC. Full variable domain (remainder filled in from reference TRBV7-2 and TRBJ2-5): GAGVSQSPSNKVTEKGKDVELRCDPISGHTALYWYRQSLGQGLEFLIYFQGNSAPDKSGLPSDRFSAERTGGSVSTLTIQRTQQEDSAVYLCASSRGWETQYFGPGTRLLVL.